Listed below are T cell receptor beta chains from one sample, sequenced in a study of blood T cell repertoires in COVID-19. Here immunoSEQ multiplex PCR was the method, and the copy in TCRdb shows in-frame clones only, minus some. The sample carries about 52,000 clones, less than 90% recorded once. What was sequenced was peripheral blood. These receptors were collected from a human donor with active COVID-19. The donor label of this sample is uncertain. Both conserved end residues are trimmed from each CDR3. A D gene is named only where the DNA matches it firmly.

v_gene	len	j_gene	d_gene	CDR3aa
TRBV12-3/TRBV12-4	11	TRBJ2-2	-	ASSLVFTGELF
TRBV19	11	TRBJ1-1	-	ASSKFRGGEAF
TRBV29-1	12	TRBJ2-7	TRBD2	SVVGGGNSYEQY
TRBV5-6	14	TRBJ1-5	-	ASSLAGKKRNQPQH
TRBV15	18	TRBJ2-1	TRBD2	ATSAQGLAGGRVRSGEQF
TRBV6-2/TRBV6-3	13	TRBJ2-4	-	ASSYRGLAKNIQY
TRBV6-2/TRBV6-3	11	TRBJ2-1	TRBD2	ASSSRLAGEQF
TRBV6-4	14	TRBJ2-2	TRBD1	ASRRAGTANTGELF
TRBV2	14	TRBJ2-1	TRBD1	ASSPIQGASYNEQF
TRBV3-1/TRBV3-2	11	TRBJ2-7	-	ASTKGSSYEQY
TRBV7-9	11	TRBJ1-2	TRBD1	ASSSGGTYGYT
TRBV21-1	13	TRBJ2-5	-	ASSTRDRDQETQY
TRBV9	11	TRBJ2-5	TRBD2	ASSVSGQETQY
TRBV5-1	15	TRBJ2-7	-	ASSRGISGTTDYEQY
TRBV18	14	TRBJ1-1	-	ASSPPQGWRNTEAF
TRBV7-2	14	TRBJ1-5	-	ASSLDGGYSNQPQH
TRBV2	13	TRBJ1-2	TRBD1	ASRNAGQGNYGYT